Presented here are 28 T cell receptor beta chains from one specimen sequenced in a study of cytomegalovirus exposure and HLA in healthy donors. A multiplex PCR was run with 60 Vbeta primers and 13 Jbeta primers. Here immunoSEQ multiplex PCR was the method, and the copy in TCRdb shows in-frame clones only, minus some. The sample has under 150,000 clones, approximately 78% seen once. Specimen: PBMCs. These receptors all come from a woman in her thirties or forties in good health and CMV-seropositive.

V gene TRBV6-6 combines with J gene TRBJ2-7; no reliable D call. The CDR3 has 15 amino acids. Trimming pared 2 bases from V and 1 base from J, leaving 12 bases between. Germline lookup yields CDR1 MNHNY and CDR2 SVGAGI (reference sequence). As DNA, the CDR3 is TGTGCCAGCAGTTACAGACACATCTCGTCCTACGAGCAGTACTTC. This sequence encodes CASSYRHISSYEQYF.

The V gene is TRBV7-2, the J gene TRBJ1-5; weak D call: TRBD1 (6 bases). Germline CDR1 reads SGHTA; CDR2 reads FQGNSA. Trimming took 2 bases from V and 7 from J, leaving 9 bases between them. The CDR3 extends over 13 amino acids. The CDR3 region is CASSLTGTQPQHF. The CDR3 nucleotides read TGTGCCAGCAGCTTAACAGGGACGCAGCCCCAGCATTTT.

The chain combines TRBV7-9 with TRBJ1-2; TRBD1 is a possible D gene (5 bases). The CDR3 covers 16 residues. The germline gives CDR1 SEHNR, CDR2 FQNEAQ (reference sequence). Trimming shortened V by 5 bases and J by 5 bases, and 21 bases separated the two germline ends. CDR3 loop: CASSRGTAAYDYGYTF. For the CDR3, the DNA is TGTGCCAGCAGCCGCGGGACCGCGGCTTATGATTATGGCTACACCTTC.

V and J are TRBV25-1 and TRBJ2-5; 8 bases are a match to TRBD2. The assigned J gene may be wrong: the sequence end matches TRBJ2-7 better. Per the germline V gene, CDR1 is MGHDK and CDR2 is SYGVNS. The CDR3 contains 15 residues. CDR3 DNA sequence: TGTGCCAGCACCGAGCGAGCGGGAGCAGGGTACGAGCAGTACTTC. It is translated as CASTERAGAGYEQYF.

The CDR3 reads CASGGGYMWNTIYF. CDR3 nucleotide sequence: TGTGCCAGTGGCGGGGGTTATATGTGGAACACCATATATTTT. This rearrangement joins TRBV6-1 to TRBJ1-3, with D possibly TRBD1 on 5 matching bases. The CDR3 is 14 amino acids. Trimming stripped 9 bases from V and 7 bases from J, with 19 bases between. The germline V gene encodes CDR1 MNHNS and CDR2 SASEGT.

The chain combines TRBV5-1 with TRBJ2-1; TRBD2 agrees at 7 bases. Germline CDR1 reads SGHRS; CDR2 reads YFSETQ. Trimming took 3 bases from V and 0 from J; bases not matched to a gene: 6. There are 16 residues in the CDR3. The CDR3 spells CASSSSSGVSYNEQFF. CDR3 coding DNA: TGCGCCAGCAGCTCCTCCAGCGGGGTCTCCTACAATGAGCAGTTCTTC.

CDR3 bases: TGTGCCAGCAGCTTAGGGGACAGCTACACTGAAGCTTTCTTT. Its protein product is CASSLGDSYTEAFF. The V call is TRBV7-9, the J call TRBJ1-1, with 7 bases matching TRBD1. V was clipped by 1 base and J by 3 bases; unmatched bases: 2. The CDR3 runs to 14 residues. Germline loops: CDR1 SEHNR, CDR2 FQNEAQ (reference sequence).

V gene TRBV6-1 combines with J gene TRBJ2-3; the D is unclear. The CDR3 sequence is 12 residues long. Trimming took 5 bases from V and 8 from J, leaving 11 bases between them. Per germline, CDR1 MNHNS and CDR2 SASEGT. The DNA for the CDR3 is TGTGCCAGCAGTCCCCCGAGGTTTACGCAGTATTTT. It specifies CASSPPRFTQYF.

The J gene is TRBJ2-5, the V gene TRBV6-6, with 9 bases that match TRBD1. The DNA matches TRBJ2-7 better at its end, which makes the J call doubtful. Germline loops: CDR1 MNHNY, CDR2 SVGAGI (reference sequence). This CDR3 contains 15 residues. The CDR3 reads CASAEPGQGLYEQYF. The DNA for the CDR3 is TGTGCCAGCGCAGAGCCGGGACAGGGTCTCTACGAGCAGTACTTC.

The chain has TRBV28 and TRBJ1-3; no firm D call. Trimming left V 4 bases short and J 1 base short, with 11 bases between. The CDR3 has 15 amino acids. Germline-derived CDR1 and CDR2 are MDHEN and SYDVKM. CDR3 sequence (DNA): TGTGCCAGCAGTTCCATAAAAACTTCTGGAAACACCATATATTTT. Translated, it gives CASSSIKTSGNTIYF.

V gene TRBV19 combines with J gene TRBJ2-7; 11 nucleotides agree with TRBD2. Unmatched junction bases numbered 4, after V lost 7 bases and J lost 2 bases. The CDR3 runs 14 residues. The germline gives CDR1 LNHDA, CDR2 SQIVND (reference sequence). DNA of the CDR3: TGTGCCAGTACTGGGACTAGCGGTCCCTACGAGCAGTACTTC. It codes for CASTGTSGPYEQYF.

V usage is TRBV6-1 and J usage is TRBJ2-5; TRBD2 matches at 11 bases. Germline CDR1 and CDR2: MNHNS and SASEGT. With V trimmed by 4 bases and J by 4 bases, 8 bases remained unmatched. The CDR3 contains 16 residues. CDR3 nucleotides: TGTGCCAGCAGTGCGTCACTAGCGGGAGTTAGAGAGACCCAGTACTTC. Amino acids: CASSASLAGVRETQYF.

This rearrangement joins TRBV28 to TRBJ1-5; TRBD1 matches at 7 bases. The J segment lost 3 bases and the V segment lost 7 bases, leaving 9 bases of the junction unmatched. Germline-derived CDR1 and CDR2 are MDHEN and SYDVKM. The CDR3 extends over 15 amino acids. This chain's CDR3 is CASIPVGTDNQPQHF. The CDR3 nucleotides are TGTGCCAGCATCCCTGTCGGGACAGACAATCAGCCCCAGCATTTT.

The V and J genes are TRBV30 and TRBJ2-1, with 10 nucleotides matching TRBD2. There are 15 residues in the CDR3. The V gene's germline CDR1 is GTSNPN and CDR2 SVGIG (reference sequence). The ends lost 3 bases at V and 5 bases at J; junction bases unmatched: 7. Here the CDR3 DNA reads TGTGCCTGGAGGGGAGCGGGAGGGCCCCACAATGAGCAGTTCTTC. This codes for CAWRGAGGPHNEQFF.

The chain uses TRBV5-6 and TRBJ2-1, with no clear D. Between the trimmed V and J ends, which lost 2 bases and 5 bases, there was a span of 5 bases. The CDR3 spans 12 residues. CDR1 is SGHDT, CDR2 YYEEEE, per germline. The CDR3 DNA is TGTGCCAGCAGCTTAGAGCACAATGAGCAGTTCTTC. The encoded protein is CASSLEHNEQFF.

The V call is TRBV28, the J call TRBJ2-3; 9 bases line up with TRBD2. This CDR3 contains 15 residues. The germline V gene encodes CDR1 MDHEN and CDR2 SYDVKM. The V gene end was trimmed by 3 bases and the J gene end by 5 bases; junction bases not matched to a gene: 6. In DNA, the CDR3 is TGTGCCAGCAGTTTGAGTAGCGGGAGAGGAGATACGCAGTATTTT. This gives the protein CASSLSSGRGDTQYF.

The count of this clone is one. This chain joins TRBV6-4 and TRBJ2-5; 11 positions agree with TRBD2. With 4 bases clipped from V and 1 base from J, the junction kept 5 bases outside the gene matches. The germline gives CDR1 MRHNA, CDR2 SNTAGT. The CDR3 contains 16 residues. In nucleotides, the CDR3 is TGTGCCAGCAGTGGACTAGCGGGAATGGGCCAAGAGACCCAGTACTTC. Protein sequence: CASSGLAGMGQETQYF.

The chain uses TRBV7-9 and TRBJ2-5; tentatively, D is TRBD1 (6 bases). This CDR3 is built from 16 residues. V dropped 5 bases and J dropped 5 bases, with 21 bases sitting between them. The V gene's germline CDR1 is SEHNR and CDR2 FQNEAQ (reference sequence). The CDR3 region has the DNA TGTGCCAGCAGCCGATGGGACACTGCCCGAGGGGAGACCCAGTACTTC. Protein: CASSRWDTARGETQYF. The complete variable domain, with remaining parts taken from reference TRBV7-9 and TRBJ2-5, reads DTGVSQNPRHKITKRGQNVTFRCDPISEHNRLYWYRQTLGQGPEFLTYFQNEAQLEKSRLLSDRFSAERPKGSFSTLEIQRTEQGDSAMYLCASSRWDTARGETQYFGPGTRLLVL.

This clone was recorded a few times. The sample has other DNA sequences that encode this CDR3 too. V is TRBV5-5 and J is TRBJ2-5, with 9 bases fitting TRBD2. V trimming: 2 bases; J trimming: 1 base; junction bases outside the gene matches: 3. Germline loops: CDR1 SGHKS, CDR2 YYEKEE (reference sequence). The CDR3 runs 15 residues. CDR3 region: CASSFSGSPQETQYF. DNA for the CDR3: TGTGCCAGCAGCTTTAGCGGGAGCCCCCAAGAGACCCAGTACTTC.

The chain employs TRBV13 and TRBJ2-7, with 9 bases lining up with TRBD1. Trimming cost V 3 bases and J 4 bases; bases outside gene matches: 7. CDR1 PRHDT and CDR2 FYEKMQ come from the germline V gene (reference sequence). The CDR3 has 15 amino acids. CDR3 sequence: CASSFREGQGYEQYF. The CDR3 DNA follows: TGTGCCAGCAGCTTTAGGGAGGGACAGGGATACGAGCAGTACTTC.

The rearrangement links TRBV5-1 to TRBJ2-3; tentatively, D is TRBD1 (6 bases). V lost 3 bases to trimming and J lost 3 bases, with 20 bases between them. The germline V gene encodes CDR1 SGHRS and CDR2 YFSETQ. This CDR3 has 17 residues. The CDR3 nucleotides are TGCGCCAGCAGCTCCAGACCCGGGACAAGTCGTACAGATACGCAGTATTTT. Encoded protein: CASSSRPGTSRTDTQYF.

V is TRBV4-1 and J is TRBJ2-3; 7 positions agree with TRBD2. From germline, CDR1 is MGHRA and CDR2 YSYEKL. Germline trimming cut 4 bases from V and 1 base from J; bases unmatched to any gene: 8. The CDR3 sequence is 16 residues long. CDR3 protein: CASSRLGTTCTDTQYF. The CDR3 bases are TGCGCCAGCAGCCGCCTCGGGACTACCTGCACAGATACGCAGTATTTT.

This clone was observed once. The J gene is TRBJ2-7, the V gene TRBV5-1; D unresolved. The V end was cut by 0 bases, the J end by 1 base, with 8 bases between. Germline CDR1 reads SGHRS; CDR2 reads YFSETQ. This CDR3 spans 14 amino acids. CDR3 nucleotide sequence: TGCGCCAGCAGCTTGGTCGGCGGATCCTACGAGCAGTACTTC. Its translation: CASSLVGGSYEQYF.

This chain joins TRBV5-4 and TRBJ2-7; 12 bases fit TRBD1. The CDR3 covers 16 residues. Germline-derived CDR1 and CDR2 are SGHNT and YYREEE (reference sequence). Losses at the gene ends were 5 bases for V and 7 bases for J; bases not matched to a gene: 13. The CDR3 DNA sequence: TGTGCCAGCAGTTCCTTTCCGGGACAGGGGGCTGAGGAGCAGTACTTC. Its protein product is CASSSFPGQGAEEQYF.

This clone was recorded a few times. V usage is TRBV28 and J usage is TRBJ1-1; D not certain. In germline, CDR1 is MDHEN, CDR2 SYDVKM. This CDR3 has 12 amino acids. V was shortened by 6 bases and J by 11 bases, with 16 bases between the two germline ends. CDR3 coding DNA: TGTGCCAGCAGCACCCCCGGTGGGAGGGCTTTCTTT. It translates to CASSTPGGRAFF. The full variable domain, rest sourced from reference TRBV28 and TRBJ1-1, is DVKVTQSSRYLVKRTGEKVFLECVQDMDHENMFWYRQDPGLGLRLIYFSYDVKMKEKGDIPEGYSVSREKKERFSLILESASTNQTSMYLCASSTPGGRAFFGQGTRLTVV.

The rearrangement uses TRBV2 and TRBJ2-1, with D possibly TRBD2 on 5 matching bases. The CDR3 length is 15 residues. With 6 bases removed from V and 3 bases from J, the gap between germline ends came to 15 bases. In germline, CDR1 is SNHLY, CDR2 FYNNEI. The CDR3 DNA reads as TGTGCCAGCAGCCCCCGGGGAAATAACTACAATGAGCAGTTCTTC. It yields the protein CASSPRGNNYNEQFF.

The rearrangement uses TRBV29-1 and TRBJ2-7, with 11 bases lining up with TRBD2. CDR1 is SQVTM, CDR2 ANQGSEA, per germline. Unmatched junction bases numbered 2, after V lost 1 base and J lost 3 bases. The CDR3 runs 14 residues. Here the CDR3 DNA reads TGCAGCGTTGAAGGGCTAGCGGGAGGCTACGAGCAGTACTTC. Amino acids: CSVEGLAGGYEQYF.

CDR3: CASSSQPTGVNTEAFF. CDR3 coding DNA: TGTGCCAGCAGTTCGCAGCCCACAGGGGTGAACACTGAAGCTTTCTTT. This chain links TRBV27 with TRBJ1-1; 7 positions match TRBD1. The CDR3 totals 16 residues. The V gene end was trimmed by 4 bases and the J gene end by 0 bases; junction bases not matched to a gene: 8. Germline values: CDR1 MNHEY, CDR2 SMNVEV (reference sequence).